The clone carrying this T cell receptor (beta chain) has a handful of counts. The antigen remains undetermined. The sample comes from a study of post-analysis software for immune sequencing data. Incorporated into the TCR beta cDNA libraries were unique molecular identifiers, which served to reduce PCR and sequencing biases. TCRdb independently ran MiXCR on the PCR reads; one entry per CDR3 protein. The sample has over 700,000 distinct CDR3 sequences, 25% to 30% seen once. Findings and caveats of the study: Strong co-clustering by F measure linked samples that shared a preparation batch. The study found TRBV5-6, TRBV5-1 and TRBV20-1 among a few TRBV segments more frequent in patients than controls.

Trimming removed 4 bases from V and 8 bases from J; junction bases left unmatched: 11. CDR3 size: 15 residues. Germline V gene sequence: CDR1 LGHNA, CDR2 YSLEER. The receptor was isolated from a girl aged 5 to 17 with multiple sclerosis. The V gene is TRBV4-3, the J gene TRBJ1-2; TRBD1 matches at 9 bases. The sample consisted of blood. The CDR3 DNA reads TGCGCCAGCAGCCCCCGGGACAGGGTGGTTGGGGGCTACACCTTC. Its protein is CASSPRDRVVGGYTF.